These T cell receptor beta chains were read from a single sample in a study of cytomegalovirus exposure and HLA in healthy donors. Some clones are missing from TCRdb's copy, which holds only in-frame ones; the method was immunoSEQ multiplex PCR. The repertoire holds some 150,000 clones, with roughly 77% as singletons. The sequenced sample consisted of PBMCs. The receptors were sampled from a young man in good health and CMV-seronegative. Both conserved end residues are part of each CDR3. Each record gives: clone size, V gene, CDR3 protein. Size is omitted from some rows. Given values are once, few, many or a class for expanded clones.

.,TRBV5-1,CASSLLAGGQETQYF
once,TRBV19,CASSMRGTAGELFF
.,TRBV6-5,CASREYSNQPQHF
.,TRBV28,CASSSQGGAEQPQHF
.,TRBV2,CASSEARRQGAVTDTQYF
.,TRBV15,CATSRDGLAGGGLYNEQFF
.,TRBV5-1,CASSYTTGNEQYF
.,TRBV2,CASTWGGATGELFF
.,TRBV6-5,CASSYKKTGYGYTF
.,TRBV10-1,CASSITGKSTDTQYF
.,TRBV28,CASNQENRKETQYF
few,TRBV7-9,CASSLNQGSKEQYF
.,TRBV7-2,CASSLDGRGSNGYTF
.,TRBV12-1,CASSMTGGPYEQYF
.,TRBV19,CASSIGVDRVETQYF
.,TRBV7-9,CATEDTPGANVLTF
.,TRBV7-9,CSSSLAVGGPLDTQYF
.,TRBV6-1,CASLFTGGYEQYF
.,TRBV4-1,CASSQIGNTGELFF
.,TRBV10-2,CASSQMNTEAFF
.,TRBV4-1,CASSQGQGAGAEAFF
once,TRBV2,CASSAGTDNYGYTF
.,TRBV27,CASSPWTGNYGYTF
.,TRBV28,CASSFGSGNQPQHF
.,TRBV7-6,CASSFSGGPSYEQYF
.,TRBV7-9,CASSTDRDTDYGYPF
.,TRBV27,CASSLGQGANYGYTF
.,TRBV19,CASSTGTGYNQPQHF
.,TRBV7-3,CASSSGTSTSTDTQYF
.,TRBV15,CATSKGQQNEKLFF
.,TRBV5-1,CATSGDGETQYF
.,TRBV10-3,CAIRAEDGNTIYF
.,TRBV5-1,CASSFGRGAANYGYTF
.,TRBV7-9,CASSSIGGYTGELFF
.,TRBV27,CASSLPGGREQYF
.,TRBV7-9,CASSYTGQGLWNTGELFF
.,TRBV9,CASSVGQGFPDTQYF
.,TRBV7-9,CASSYGVPGETQYF
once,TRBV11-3,CASSQEKWGQAGRGEQYF
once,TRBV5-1,CASSLAVRDRGHTDTQYF
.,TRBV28,CASSPPQGTYEQYF
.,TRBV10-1,CASSESTGRTEAFF